The sequence of this T cell receptor (beta chain) was determined in a study of identical twins listed by TCRdb under 2016. Describing the broader study: The study deep-sequenced TCR alpha and beta repertoires from monozygotic twins, unrelated adults of various ages and cord blood to test whether fetal clonotypes persist. Replicate twin experiments were performed at different times using different library preparation protocols to rule out contamination. General conclusions and limits of the study: Recombination models systematically underestimated out-of-frame TCR alpha sharing in monozygotic twins but agreed with sharing between unrelated individuals. Invariant T cells such as MAIT and iNKT could partly confound zero-insertion analyses, although diverse VJ usage argued against such confounding for most clonotypes. Fewer insertions were carried by abundant cord blood beta clonotypes; a weaker similar trend was observed in young adult naive repertoires, while no such trend was observed in memory repertoires. Because the same donors could not be followed over many years, the conclusions relied on cross-sectional statistical analysis. The excess sharing between twins in beta out-of-frame sequences was weaker because fewer shared sequences reduced the signal-to-noise ratio. Compared with coincidental sharing between unrelated individuals, out-of-frame TCR alpha sequences shared between twins showed an excess of sequences with low generation probability.

The CDR3 sequence holds 14 residues, the cysteine and phenylalanine included. Only the CDR3 portion is preserved as DNA: 42 bases, with reading frame beginning at the first base. V is cut by 4 bases and J by 8 bases, and the space between the germline ends is 18 bases. In the germline V gene, CDR1 corresponds to SGHRS and CDR2 to YFSETQ. This clonotype was detected only a few times. This clone's antigen is unknown. No much larger clone exists at a distance of one base, and base qualities are not known. The receptor library was made with 5' RACE. Sequencing was carried out with an Illumina HiSeq 2000. Template switching introduced a universal primer binding site; the final cDNA contained a unique molecular identifier, enabling accurate counting of TCR cDNA molecules. Specific primers in the conserved constant-segment region were used to synthesize first-strand cDNA for TCR alpha and beta chains. To control for contamination, every cDNA library carried two barcodes: a SMART-Mk sample barcode plus Illumina barcodes. TruSeq adapter sequences and Illumina sample barcodes were added in two successive PCR steps. TCR alpha and beta cDNA libraries were sequenced on the Illumina HiSeq platform with custom primers. As for the authors' bioinformatics: Raw reads were processed with MiGEC to extract unique molecular identifiers, and MiXCR was used to determine CDR3 positions. Recombination models were inferred per individual with the repgenHMM and IGoR tools using an EM algorithm. The analysis of shared clonotypes was done with the tcR package in R, with sharing normalized by the product of cloneset sizes. Out-of-frame nonproductive sequences were analyzed to study raw recombination free of thymic and clonal selection effects. Through fastp at Q25 and MiXCR, TCRdb rebuilt clones from the public reads, retaining in-frame beta chains. Each entry merges the rows of one CDR3 protein and shows their most common DNA and genes. The V and J calls and clone size come from TCRdb's table, not from the authors' own analysis. Recorded for this sample are 200,000 to 250,000 distinct CDR3 sequences; approximately 7% of them occurred a single time. The biggest ten clones account for roughly 3.9% of the sample.

All donors were healthy Caucasians. Three pairs of female monozygotic twins, all aged 18 to 29 years, were included in the twin cohort. Miltenyi CD45RO+ enrichment and human naive T-cell isolation kits were used to isolate memory (CD45RO+) and naive T cells from PBMC. The data were also submitted as part of a second study, on yellow fever vaccine responses in identical twins. As the second publication notes: According to the authors, in identical twins the way T cells responded to vaccination appeared partly convergent and partly personalized. The study precisely tracked vaccine-responding T cell clones in identical twins.

Specimen: memory (CD45RO+) T cells sorted from blood. This specimen's cell subset or site label, per the study, means: CD45RO+ enriched T cells. This chain joins TRBV5-1 to TRBJ1-2; TRBD1 is a possible D gene, resting on 5 matching bases. The receptor was isolated from a woman between 18 and 29 years old in good health. This receptor carries the CDR3 CASSVSEGPRGYTF. The DNA reads as follows: TGCGCCAGCAGCGTGAGTGAGGGACCGCGAGGCTACACCTTC.